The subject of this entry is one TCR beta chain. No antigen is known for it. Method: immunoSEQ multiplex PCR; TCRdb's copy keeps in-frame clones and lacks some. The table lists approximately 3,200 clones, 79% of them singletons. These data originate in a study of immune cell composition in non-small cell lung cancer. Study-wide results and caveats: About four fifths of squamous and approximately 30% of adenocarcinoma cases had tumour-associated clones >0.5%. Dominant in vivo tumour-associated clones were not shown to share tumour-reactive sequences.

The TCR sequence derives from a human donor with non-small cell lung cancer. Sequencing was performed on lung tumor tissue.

The CDR3 loop is CASSDRGQYF. The CDR3 DNA follows: TGTGCCAGCAGTGACAGGGGGCAGTACTTC. The chain uses TRBV6-4 and TRBJ2-5; D might be TRBD1 (6 bases). V was pared by 2 bases and J by 11 bases, with 6 bases between. CDR3 length: 10 residues. Germline CDR1 reads MRHNA; CDR2 reads SNTAGT.